A selection of T cell receptor beta chains follows, all from one sample in a study of Graves' ophthalmopathy and Graves' hyperthyroidism. Each CDR3 protein gets one entry after TCRdb re-called the multiplex PCR reads with MiXCR. The table records about 410,000 distinct CDR3 sequences, approximately 20% of them present only once. Sample: peripheral blood. The receptors derive from a woman aged 18-35 years with Graves' ophthalmopathy. Both conserved end residues are part of each CDR3. A D gene is named only where the DNA matches it firmly. Where a row states a size, it is once, few, many or the class of an expanded clone; other rows omit it.

.,TRBJ1-2,TRBV6-5,many,TGTGCCAGCAGTTACTCTCAGGGAAACTTCTATGGCTACACCTTC,CASSYSQGNFYGYTF
TRBD2,TRBJ2-7,TRBV11-2,many,TGTGCCAGCAGCTTAGGAACGCGAAGACTAGCGGGAGCTTACGAGCAGTACTTC,CASSLGTRRLAGAYEQYF
TRBD1,TRBJ2-5,TRBV6-1,few,TGTGCCAGCAGTGACTTTCGACAGGGCCAAGAGACCCAGTACTTC,CASSDFRQGQETQYF
TRBD1,TRBJ1-1,TRBV4-2,many,TGTGCCAGCAGCCAAACCTACAGGGGGGACACTGAAGCTTTCTTT,CASSQTYRGDTEAFF
.,TRBJ1-1,TRBV29-1,many,TGCAGCGTTGAAACAGGGTCCACTGAAGCTTTCTTT,CSVETGSTEAFF
.,TRBJ2-2,TRBV4-3,few,TGCGCCGGCAGCCAAGCTCCCAGCCAGAACACCGGGGAGCTGTTTTTT,CAGSQAPSQNTGELFF
.,TRBJ1-2,TRBV27,many,TGTGCCAGCAGTCCCACCGGTACTGTTCTCACCTTC,CASSPTGTVLTF
.,TRBJ2-5,TRBV28,.,TGTGCCAGCAGTTTCACCACAGCGGTCCAAGAGACCCAGTACTTC,CASSFTTAVQETQYF
TRBD2,TRBJ2-5,TRBV9,.,TGTGCCAGCAGCGTAGACCCCACCGGGACTAGCCTGGAGACCCAGTACTTC,CASSVDPTGTSLETQYF
.,TRBJ1-3,TRBV4-3,.,TGCGCCAGCAGCCAAGGAGGGACCGGGGGAAACACCATATATTTT,CASSQGGTGGNTIYF
TRBD2,TRBJ2-7,TRBV6-1,many,TGTGCCAGCAGTGTAGTGGGACTAGCGGGATCCGATCCAGGCGAGCAGTACTTC,CASSVVGLAGSDPGEQYF
.,TRBJ1-6,TRBV27,.,TGTGCCAGCAGTTTTAGGGGCTCAGGGCCACCCCTCCACTTT,CASSFRGSGPPLHF
.,TRBJ2-7,TRBV5-1,.,TGCGCCGGCAGCTTCCGGGCGGGATACAACGAGCAGTACTTC,CAGSFRAGYNEQYF
.,TRBJ1-1,TRBV19,many,TGTGCCAGTAGTATAGGGCAGGGGAACACTGAAGCTTTCTTT,CASSIGQGNTEAFF
.,TRBJ2-7,TRBV6-1,.,TGTGCCAGCAGTGAAGCGCTAACGGACCGACCCTACGAGCAGTACTTC,CASSEALTDRPYEQYF
.,TRBJ1-2,TRBV28,.,TGTGCCAGCAGATTACGATGGCCAGGGGGCTACACCTTC,CASRLRWPGGYTF
TRBD1,TRBJ1-1,TRBV10-2,many,TGCGCCAGCAGTGAAGGTGGGACAGGGGGAGCGAACACTGAAGCTTTCTTT,CASSEGGTGGANTEAFF
.,TRBJ1-1,TRBV6-5,many,TGTGCCGTGGGACCCCTGATAACTGAAGCTTTCTTT,CAVGPLITEAFF
.,TRBJ1-3,TRBV6-4,many,TGTGCCAGCACGCCGCTTGCGGCAAGTTTCTCCGGAAACACCATATATTTT,CASTPLAASFSGNTIYF
TRBD1,TRBJ1-1,TRBV9,many,TGTGCCAGCAGCGTCCGTGGACAGGGGGAGACCGGCACTGAAGCTTTCTTT,CASSVRGQGETGTEAFF
TRBD1,TRBJ1-1,TRBV10-3,once,TGTGCCATCAGATCGACAGGGTCGAGGCCTGAAGCTTTCTTT,CAIRSTGSRPEAFF
.,TRBJ2-7,TRBV27,many,TGTGCCAGCAGTCCTTCTATCCGGGGACGCGAGCAGTACTTC,CASSPSIRGREQYF
.,TRBJ1-1,TRBV10-3,many,TGTGCCATCAGTGATAAAGGGGCGGACACTGAAGCTTTCTTT,CAISDKGADTEAFF
TRBD1,TRBJ1-1,TRBV27,many,TGTGCCAGCAGTTGGCTGGGACAGGCGAACACTGAAGCTTTCTTT,CASSWLGQANTEAFF
TRBD2,TRBJ2-2,TRBV12-3/TRBV12-4,.,TGTGCCAGCAGTTCCTTAGCGGGAGATGCCACCGGGGAGCTGTTTTTT,CASSSLAGDATGELFF
TRBD2,TRBJ2-7,TRBV6-1,.,TGTGCTATCGGGCCGTATGACGGGAGGTACGAGCAGTACTTC,CAIGPYDGRYEQYF
.,TRBJ2-7,TRBV19,many,TGTGCCAGTAGTACCTCGGGACTTCAGGAGCAGTACTTC,CASSTSGLQEQYF
TRBD2,TRBJ2-7,TRBV2,.,TGTGCCAGCAGTGCCCCGGGACTAACATCCAACGAGCAGTACTTC,CASSAPGLTSNEQYF
TRBD1,TRBJ2-5,TRBV13,many,TGTGCCAGCAGCTTTCCCACAGGGGCCAGGGGAGAGACCCAGTACTTC,CASSFPTGARGETQYF
.,TRBJ2-5,TRBV30,many,TGTGCCTGGAGTATTAAAGAGACCCAGTACTTC,CAWSIKETQYF
TRBD1,TRBJ1-5,TRBV27,many,TGTGCCACCCAATCCAGGGGGGATCAGCCCCAGCATTTT,CATQSRGDQPQHF
.,TRBJ1-3,TRBV18,many,TGTGCCAGCTCACCACCGGGAGGAGGTGGAAACACCATATATTTT,CASSPPGGGGNTIYF
.,TRBJ2-5,TRBV6-1,once,TGTGCCAGCAGTGAAGGGGCCCCGTATGCGACTTGGGGTCAGACCCAGTACTTC,CASSEGAPYATWGQTQYF
.,TRBJ1-1,TRBV6-5,many,TGTGCCAGCAGTTACGGTGAGGAGAACACTGAAGCTTTCTTT,CASSYGEENTEAFF
.,TRBJ2-7,TRBV6-1,many,TGTGCCAGCAGTCAGCTGGGGGGAGGGGGCTCCTACGAGCAGTACTTC,CASSQLGGGGSYEQYF
.,TRBJ1-5,TRBV19,many,TGTGCCAGTAGTTCGACAGCAAATCAGCCCCAGCATTTT,CASSSTANQPQHF
TRBD1,TRBJ2-5,TRBV7-2,many,TGTGCCAGCAGTTTTGACAGGGCAGAGACCCAGTACTTC,CASSFDRAETQYF